The TCR beta chain described here comes from a study of molecular identifiers for immune sequencing clone quantification. The overall study: Replicates involved a five-way split of RNA from roughly 18,000 or 92,000 naive CD8 cells, with sequencing of four. Study-wide points: Identical TCR molecules can share a barcode, and this sharing could underestimate highly expanded clone sizes.

This clonotype was seen at least ten times. The antigen is not known. As previously described, bulk TCR libraries were made using listed TCR primers. TCRdb called the PCR reads again in MiXCR, with one record for every CDR3 protein. The sample records tens of thousands of distinct CDR3 sequences, 15% to 20% being singletons. V was clipped by 6 bases and J by 3 bases, with 12 bases between them. This CDR3 has 13 amino acids. Germline V gives CDR1 MNHEY, CDR2 SVGEGT. Sequencing was done on a sample of naive CD8+ T cells from blood, with Jurkat cell RNA spiked in. As for subset: FACS-sorted CD8+CD4-CCR7+CD45RA+ naive T cells. The chain recombines TRBV6-2 or TRBV6-3 with TRBJ2-7, with D perhaps given as TRBD1 or TRBD2 (5 bases each). The sequence derives from a human donor in good health. Some libraries in this study had Jurkat cell RNA spiked in. CDR3: CASRRDGHYEQYF. The CDR3, as DNA: TGTGCCAGCAGGAGGGACGGCCACTACGAGCAGTACTTC.